The clone carrying this T cell receptor (beta chain) was seen many times. Its antigen is unknown. This record comes from a study of neurological immune-mediated disorders. Study-wide results and limits: The most TCR clonal expansion was seen in HTLV-1-associated myelopathy, and the least was seen in multiple sclerosis, which fell below healthy controls.

The length of the CDR3 is 18 residues. Germline CDR1 is SEHNR and CDR2 is FQNEAQ (reference sequence). The junction had 6 bases not matched to a gene; V was cut back by 4 bases and J by 1 base. The making of cDNA relied on 5'RACE with 10-nucleotide random UMIs. MiXCR, run by TCRdb on the 5' RACE reads, gives a single entry per CDR3 protein. This sample has about 55,000 distinct CDR3 sequences; roughly 4% occur once, and the top ten carry around 1.5%. The sequenced sample was PBMCs. The V call is TRBV7-9, the J call TRBJ2-5, with 16 bases lining up with TRBD2. The TCR comes from a man in his thirties or forties with multiple sclerosis. CDR3 DNA: TGTGCCAGCAGCTCTCCGGGACTAGCGGGGGGGAGCCAAGAGACCCAGTACTTC. Translation gives CASSSPGLAGGSQETQYF.